The TCR beta chain under discussion was sequenced for a study of shared clonotypes between healthy human individuals. Background on the study: Each donor contributed plates that comprised three CD4 naive, three CD4 memory, two CD8 naive and one CD8 memory. Study outcomes and limitations: Among a few donors, roughly 5% of naive CD4 clonotypes were found in common.

The naive CD8 population came from CD45RO-negative cells selected for CCR7, without terminally differentiated effector memory CD45RA+ cells. All of the donors resided in Nashville, Tennessee, and each was a Caucasian adult. The germline V gene has CDR1 SGDLS and CDR2 YYNGEE. The CDR3 has 16 residues. Between the trimmed V and J ends, which lost 3 bases and 0 bases, there was a span of 13 bases. The authors distributed each subset's genomic DNA evenly over several immunoSEQ plates. Sequencing used immunoSEQ multiplex PCR; TCRdb keeps in-frame clones, though not all of them. The table records approximately 2,000,000 clones, 90% to 95% of them present only once. A note on this clone: As yet, its antigen is unknown.

This receptor was obtained from a man between 18 and 29 years old in good health. Some clones in this sample may be carry-over from other donors' samples. The chain recombines TRBV9 with TRBJ2-1; D may be TRBD2 (6 bases). What was sequenced was naive CD8+ T cells from PBMCs. The CDR3 DNA reads TGTGCCAGCAGCGGCCGGGAGCCCAGCTCCTACAATGAGCAGTTCTTC. Amino acid sequence: CASSGREPSSYNEQFF.